A selection of T cell receptor beta chains follows, all from one sample in a study of T cells in Graves' hyperthyroidism and ophthalmopathy. TCRdb fed the multiplex PCR reads into MiXCR, producing one record per CDR3 protein. The sample lists 300,000 to 450,000 distinct CDR3 sequences; approximately 15% were seen once. Input material: blood. The receptors originated from a woman aged 30 to 39 with Graves' ophthalmopathy. CDR3s include the opening cysteine and the closing phenylalanine or tryptophan. A D gene is named only where the DNA matches it firmly. Rows may omit the clone size; those that give it use once, few, many or a size class.

j_gene: TRBJ2-7; d_gene: -; v_gene: TRBV5-5; abundance: -; len: 16; CDR3nt: TGTGCCAGCAGCTTGGCGGTTGGACCGGCCGGGTGGGAGCAGTACTTC; CDR3aa: CASSLAVGPAGWEQYF
j_gene: TRBJ2-7; d_gene: -; v_gene: TRBV28; abundance: many; len: 13; CDR3nt: TGTGCCAGCAGTTGGTCAGCCTCCTACGAGCAGTACTTC; CDR3aa: CASSWSASYEQYF
j_gene: TRBJ1-2; d_gene: -; v_gene: TRBV27; abundance: -; len: 14; CDR3nt: TGTGCCAGCAGCCGCTATAAATCCCCCGATGGCTACACCTTC; CDR3aa: CASSRYKSPDGYTF
j_gene: TRBJ2-7; d_gene: TRBD2; v_gene: TRBV6-1; abundance: many; len: 15; CDR3nt: TGTGCCAGCAGTGAAGGTAGCGGGGGGGTCAACGAGCAGTACTTC; CDR3aa: CASSEGSGGVNEQYF
j_gene: TRBJ1-5; d_gene: -; v_gene: TRBV20-1; abundance: many; len: 16; CDR3nt: TGCAGTGCTAGGGGGGGGAATAGTGGACCCGATCAGCCCCAGCATTTT; CDR3aa: CSARGGNSGPDQPQHF
j_gene: TRBJ2-1; d_gene: TRBD1; v_gene: TRBV6-2/TRBV6-3; abundance: few; len: 14; CDR3nt: TGTGCCAGCAGCCGACAGGGGGTAAACAATGAGCAGTTCTTC; CDR3aa: CASSRQGVNNEQFF
j_gene: TRBJ2-7; d_gene: TRBD1; v_gene: TRBV6-1; abundance: many; len: 17; CDR3nt: TGTGCCAGCAGCCCCCACCCTGGGACAGGGGGCTACGAGGAGCAGTACTTC; CDR3aa: CASSPHPGTGGYEEQYF
j_gene: TRBJ1-4; d_gene: TRBD1; v_gene: TRBV7-8; abundance: many; len: 15; CDR3nt: TGTGCCAGCAGCTTAACGACAGGGGTTAATGAAAAACTGTTTTTT; CDR3aa: CASSLTTGVNEKLFF
j_gene: TRBJ2-7; d_gene: -; v_gene: TRBV3-1; abundance: many; len: 14; CDR3nt: TGTGCCAGCAGCCAAGAGGCGCACTCCTACGAGCAGTACTTC; CDR3aa: CASSQEAHSYEQYF
j_gene: TRBJ1-4; d_gene: TRBD1; v_gene: TRBV2; abundance: many; len: 14; CDR3nt: TGTGCCAGCATTTCCGACAGGGGTAATGAAAAACTGTTTTTT; CDR3aa: CASISDRGNEKLFF
j_gene: TRBJ2-2; d_gene: -; v_gene: TRBV20-1; abundance: -; len: 13; CDR3nt: TGCAGTGCTAGAGTGCAGAACACCGGGGAGCTGTTTTTT; CDR3aa: CSARVQNTGELFF
j_gene: TRBJ2-7; d_gene: -; v_gene: TRBV28; abundance: few; len: 12; CDR3nt: TGTGCCAGCAGTAATCCAGGGGCCGAGCAGTACTTC; CDR3aa: CASSNPGAEQYF
j_gene: TRBJ1-2; d_gene: -; v_gene: TRBV14; abundance: many; len: 14; CDR3nt: TGTGCCAGCAGCCAAGGGCGGGCTTCCGATGGCTACACCTTC; CDR3aa: CASSQGRASDGYTF
j_gene: TRBJ2-7; d_gene: -; v_gene: TRBV7-9; abundance: few; len: 15; CDR3nt: TGTGCCAGCAGACCCCTGCCGGGAAGCTCCTACGAGCAGTACTTC; CDR3aa: CASRPLPGSSYEQYF
j_gene: TRBJ1-6; d_gene: -; v_gene: TRBV28; abundance: many; len: 14; CDR3nt: TGTGCCAGCAGTTTGGCCTCCTATAATTCACCCCTCCACTTT; CDR3aa: CASSLASYNSPLHF
j_gene: TRBJ2-5; d_gene: TRBD2; v_gene: TRBV6-1; abundance: many; len: 15; CDR3nt: TGTGCCAGCAGTGTGTTAGCGGGAGAACAAGAGACCCAGTACTTC; CDR3aa: CASSVLAGEQETQYF
j_gene: TRBJ1-1; d_gene: -; v_gene: TRBV15; abundance: many; len: 14; CDR3nt: TGTGCCACCAGCCAAACCCGGGGGAACACTGAAGCTTTCTTT; CDR3aa: CATSQTRGNTEAFF
j_gene: TRBJ2-7; d_gene: TRBD1; v_gene: TRBV6-5; abundance: many; len: 17; CDR3nt: TGTGCCAGCAGTTACTCGGGGGGACAGGGCGGGTTACACGAGCAGTACTTC; CDR3aa: CASSYSGGQGGLHEQYF
j_gene: TRBJ1-2; d_gene: TRBD1; v_gene: TRBV24-1; abundance: many; len: 15; CDR3nt: TGTGCCACCAGTGATCCTGGACAGGGCGAGTATGGCTACACCTTC; CDR3aa: CATSDPGQGEYGYTF
j_gene: TRBJ1-2; d_gene: -; v_gene: TRBV7-8; abundance: many; len: 15; CDR3nt: TGTGCCAGCAGCTCCCAGAGGTACAGGGCAGGGGGCTACACCTTC; CDR3aa: CASSSQRYRAGGYTF
j_gene: TRBJ1-5; d_gene: -; v_gene: TRBV2; abundance: many; len: 15; CDR3nt: TGTGCCAGCAGTGATAGAGGAGGTAGCAATCAGCCCCAGCATTTT; CDR3aa: CASSDRGGSNQPQHF
j_gene: TRBJ1-4; d_gene: -; v_gene: TRBV6-1; abundance: few; len: 12; CDR3nt: TGTGCCAGCAGTGAGACAGGAGGAAAACTGTTTTTT; CDR3aa: CASSETGGKLFF
j_gene: TRBJ2-7; d_gene: -; v_gene: TRBV7-8; abundance: many; len: 14; CDR3nt: TGTGCCAGCAACACTGTGCCTCCCGGATACGAGCAGTACTTC; CDR3aa: CASNTVPPGYEQYF
j_gene: TRBJ2-7; d_gene: -; v_gene: TRBV6-1; abundance: few; len: 13; CDR3nt: TGTGCCAGCAGTTATTCTTTAGTTAGCGAGCAGTACTTC; CDR3aa: CASSYSLVSEQYF
j_gene: TRBJ2-3; d_gene: -; v_gene: TRBV9; abundance: many; len: 15; CDR3nt: TGTGCCAGCAGCGTAGGACAGATTGGGACAGATACGCAGTATTTT; CDR3aa: CASSVGQIGTDTQYF
j_gene: TRBJ2-1; d_gene: TRBD1; v_gene: TRBV27; abundance: many; len: 16; CDR3nt: TGTGCCAGCAGTTTATCGTCGGACAGGGACTACAATGAGCAGTTCTTC; CDR3aa: CASSLSSDRDYNEQFF
j_gene: TRBJ1-4; d_gene: TRBD1; v_gene: TRBV28; abundance: few; len: 15; CDR3nt: TGTGCCAGCAGTCACTTCAGGGGGCTCGGTGAAAAACTGTTTTTT; CDR3aa: CASSHFRGLGEKLFF
j_gene: TRBJ1-2; d_gene: TRBD1; v_gene: TRBV24-1; abundance: few; len: 17; CDR3nt: TGTGCCACCAGTGATAACCGGGACAGGGCTGCTAACTATGGCTACACCTTC; CDR3aa: CATSDNRDRAANYGYTF
j_gene: TRBJ2-7; d_gene: -; v_gene: TRBV7-8; abundance: many; len: 16; CDR3nt: TGTGCCAGCAGCTTAGGTTTGGGGGCACGCTCCTACGAGCAGTACTTC; CDR3aa: CASSLGLGARSYEQYF
j_gene: TRBJ2-2; d_gene: -; v_gene: TRBV6-2/TRBV6-3; abundance: -; len: 15; CDR3nt: TGTGCCAGCAGTTACTGGGACATCCCGGCCGGGGAGCTGTTTTTT; CDR3aa: CASSYWDIPAGELFF
j_gene: TRBJ2-7; d_gene: -; v_gene: TRBV6-1; abundance: many; len: 17; CDR3nt: TGTGCCAGCAGTGAAGCAGCCTCAGGGGGGTATAGGTACGAGCAGTACTTC; CDR3aa: CASSEAASGGYRYEQYF
j_gene: TRBJ1-1; d_gene: -; v_gene: TRBV7-3; abundance: many; len: 15; CDR3nt: TGTGCCAGCAGCTTAACTGACAGCCTGAACACTGAAGCTTTCTTT; CDR3aa: CASSLTDSLNTEAFF
j_gene: TRBJ2-1; d_gene: -; v_gene: TRBV3-1; abundance: many; len: 13; CDR3nt: TGTGCCAGCAGCCAAGTTCCGGGTGTGTGGCAGTTCTTC; CDR3aa: CASSQVPGVWQFF
j_gene: TRBJ1-6; d_gene: TRBD1; v_gene: TRBV13; abundance: many; len: 14; CDR3nt: TGTGCCAGCAGCGCCGGGACAGGGCGTTCACCCCTCCACTTT; CDR3aa: CASSAGTGRSPLHF